These 3 T cell receptor beta chains were all obtained from the same sample, sequenced in a study of blood T cell repertoires in COVID-19. The method was immunoSEQ multiplex PCR; TCRdb's version includes in-frame clones alone and lacks a portion of them. The sample has over 200,000 clones; about 85% are singletons. Sequencing was performed on PBMCs or T cells enriched from blood (not recorded which). The receptors were gathered from a young man who had recovered from COVID-19.

This clone appeared once. This chain joins TRBV7-9 and TRBJ2-7, with D tentatively TRBD2 (6 bases). The V end lost 5 bases, the J end lost 5 bases, and 7 bases lay between the germline ends. In germline, CDR1 is SEHNR, CDR2 FQNEAQ (reference sequence). The CDR3 has 11 residues. CDR3 DNA: TGTGCCAGCAGCCCGGGGGACGAGCAGTACTTC. Amino acids: CASSPGDEQYF.

This chain connects TRBV5-6 to TRBJ1-1, with D unclear. Per the germline V gene, CDR1 is SGHDT and CDR2 is YYEEEE. V shed 1 base and J shed 8 bases, with 6 bases lying between them. The CDR3 loop spans 11 amino acids. The CDR3 DNA sequence: TGTGCCAGCAGCTTGTCACAGGAAGCTTTCTTT. Translation: CASSLSQEAFF.

This clone was recorded only once. The V and J genes are TRBV28 and TRBJ1-6, with a tentative D call TRBD1 (5 bases). V lost 6 bases to trimming and J lost 14 bases, with 23 bases between them. The germline V gene encodes CDR1 MDHEN and CDR2 SYDVKM. The CDR3 consists of 15 residues. The CDR3 is CASRSRDAGWGALHF. The CDR3 nucleotides are TGTGCCAGCAGAAGTCGGGACGCCGGGTGGGGGGCCCTCCACTTT.